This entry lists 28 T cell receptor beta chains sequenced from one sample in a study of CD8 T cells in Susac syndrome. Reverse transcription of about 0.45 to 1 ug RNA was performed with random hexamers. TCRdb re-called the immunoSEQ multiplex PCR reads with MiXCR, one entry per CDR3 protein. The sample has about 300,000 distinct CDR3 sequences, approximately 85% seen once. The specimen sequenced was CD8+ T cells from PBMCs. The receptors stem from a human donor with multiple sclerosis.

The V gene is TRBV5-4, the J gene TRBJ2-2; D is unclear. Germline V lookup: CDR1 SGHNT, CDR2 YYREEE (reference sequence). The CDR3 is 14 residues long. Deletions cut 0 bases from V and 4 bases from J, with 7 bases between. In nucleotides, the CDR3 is TGTGCCAGCAGCTTGGCTTGGGCCACCGGGGAGCTGTTTTTT. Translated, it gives CASSLAWATGELFF.

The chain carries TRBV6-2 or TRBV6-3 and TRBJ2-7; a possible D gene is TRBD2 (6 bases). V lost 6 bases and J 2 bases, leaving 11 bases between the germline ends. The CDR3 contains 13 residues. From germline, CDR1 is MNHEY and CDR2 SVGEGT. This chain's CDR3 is CASSAGPPYEQYF. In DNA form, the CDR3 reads TGTGCCAGCAGCGCGGGACCACCCTACGAGCAGTACTTC.

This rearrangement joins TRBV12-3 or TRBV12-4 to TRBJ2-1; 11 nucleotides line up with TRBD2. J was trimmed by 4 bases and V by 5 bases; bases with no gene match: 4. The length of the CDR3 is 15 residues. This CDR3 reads CASSQTSGTYNEQFF. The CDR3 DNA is TGTGCCAGCAGTCAGACTAGCGGGACTTACAATGAGCAGTTCTTC.

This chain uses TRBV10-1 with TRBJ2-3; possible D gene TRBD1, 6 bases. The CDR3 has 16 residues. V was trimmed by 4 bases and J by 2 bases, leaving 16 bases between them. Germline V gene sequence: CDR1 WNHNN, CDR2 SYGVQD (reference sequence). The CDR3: CASSGTEEEFTDTQYF. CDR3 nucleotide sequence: TGCGCCAGCAGTGGGACAGAGGAAGAATTCACAGATACGCAGTATTTT.

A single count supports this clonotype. The CDR3 DNA reads as TGTGCCAGCAGTTTACTACGGAGCACAGATACGCAGTATTTT. Protein sequence: CASSLLRSTDTQYF. The rearrangement joins TRBV28 to TRBJ2-3; D is undetermined. The CDR3 is 14 residues long. V was trimmed by 2 bases and J by 0 bases, leaving 6 bases between them. The V gene's germline CDR1 is MDHEN and CDR2 SYDVKM.

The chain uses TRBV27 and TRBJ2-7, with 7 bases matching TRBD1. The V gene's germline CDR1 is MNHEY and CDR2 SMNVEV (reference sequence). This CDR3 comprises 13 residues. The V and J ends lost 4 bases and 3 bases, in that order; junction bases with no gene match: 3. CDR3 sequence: CASSYSGGYEQYF. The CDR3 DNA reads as TGTGCCAGCAGTTATTCAGGGGGCTACGAGCAGTACTTC.

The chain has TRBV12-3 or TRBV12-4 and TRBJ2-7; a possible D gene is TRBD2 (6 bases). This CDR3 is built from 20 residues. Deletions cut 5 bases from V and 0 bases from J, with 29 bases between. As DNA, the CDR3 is TGTGCCAGCAGTCTCGAGAACCGGGACTTGAGCCCCCTTCACTCCTACGAGCAGTACTTC. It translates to CASSLENRDLSPLHSYEQYF.

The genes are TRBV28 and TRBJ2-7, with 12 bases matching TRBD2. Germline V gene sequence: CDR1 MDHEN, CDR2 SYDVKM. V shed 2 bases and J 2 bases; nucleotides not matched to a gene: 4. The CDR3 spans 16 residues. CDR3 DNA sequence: TGTGCCAGCAGTTTAATGGCTAGCGGGAGGGCCTACGAGCAGTACTTC. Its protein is CASSLMASGRAYEQYF. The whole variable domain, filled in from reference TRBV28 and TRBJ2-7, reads DVKVTQSSRYLVKRTGEKVFLECVQDMDHENMFWYRQDPGLGLRLIYFSYDVKMKEKGDIPEGYSVSREKKERFSLILESASTNQTSMYLCASSLMASGRAYEQYFGPGTRLTVT.

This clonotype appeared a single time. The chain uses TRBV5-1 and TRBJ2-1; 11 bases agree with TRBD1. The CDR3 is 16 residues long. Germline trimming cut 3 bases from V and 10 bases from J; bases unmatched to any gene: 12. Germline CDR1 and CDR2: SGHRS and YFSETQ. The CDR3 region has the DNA TGCGCCAGCAGCTGGCCAGGACAGGGGGCTGCAAGGGAGCAGTTCTTC. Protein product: CASSWPGQGAAREQFF.

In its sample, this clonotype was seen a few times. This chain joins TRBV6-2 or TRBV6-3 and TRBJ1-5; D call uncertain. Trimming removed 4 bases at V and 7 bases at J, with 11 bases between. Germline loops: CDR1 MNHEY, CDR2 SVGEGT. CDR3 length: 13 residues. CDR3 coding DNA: TGTGCCAGCAGTTTCGGTTTCCTCCAGCCCCAGCATTTT. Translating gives CASSFGFLQPQHF.

The CDR3 protein is CSVEQGTPNAEAFF. The CDR3 nucleotides are TGCAGCGTTGAACAGGGGACTCCTAACGCTGAAGCTTTCTTT. The chain combines TRBV29-1 with TRBJ1-1, with TRBD1 as a possible D gene (6 bases). Between the trimmed V and J ends, which lost 2 bases and 6 bases, there was a span of 16 bases. Per germline, CDR1 SQVTM and CDR2 ANQGSEA. The CDR3 contains 14 residues.

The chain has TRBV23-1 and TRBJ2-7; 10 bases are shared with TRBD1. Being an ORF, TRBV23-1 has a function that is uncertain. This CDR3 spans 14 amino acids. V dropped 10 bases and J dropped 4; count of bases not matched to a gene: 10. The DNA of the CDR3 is TGCGCCAAACCGGGACAGGGGTCAAAGTACGAGCAGTACTTC. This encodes CAKPGQGSKYEQYF.

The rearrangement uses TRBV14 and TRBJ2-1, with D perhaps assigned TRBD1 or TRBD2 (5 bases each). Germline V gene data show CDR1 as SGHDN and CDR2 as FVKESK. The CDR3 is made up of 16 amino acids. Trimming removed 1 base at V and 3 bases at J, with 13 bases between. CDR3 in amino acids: CASSQGWGIYYNEQFF. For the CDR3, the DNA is TGTGCCAGCAGCCAAGGCTGGGGGATCTACTACAATGAGCAGTTCTTC.

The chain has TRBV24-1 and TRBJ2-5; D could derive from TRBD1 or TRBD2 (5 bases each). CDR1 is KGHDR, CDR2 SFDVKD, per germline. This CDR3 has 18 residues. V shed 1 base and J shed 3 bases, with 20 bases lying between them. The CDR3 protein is CATSDLHYSGTPKETQYF. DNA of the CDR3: TGTGCCACCAGTGATTTACATTACTCCGGGACCCCAAAAGAGACCCAGTACTTC.

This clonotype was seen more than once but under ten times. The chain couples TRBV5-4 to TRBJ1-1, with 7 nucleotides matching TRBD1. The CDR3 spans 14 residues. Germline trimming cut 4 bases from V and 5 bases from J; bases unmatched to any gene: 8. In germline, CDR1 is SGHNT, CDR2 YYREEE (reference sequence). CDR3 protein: CASSQTGLRTEAFF. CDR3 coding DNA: TGTGCCAGCAGCCAGACAGGGCTCCGGACTGAAGCTTTCTTT.

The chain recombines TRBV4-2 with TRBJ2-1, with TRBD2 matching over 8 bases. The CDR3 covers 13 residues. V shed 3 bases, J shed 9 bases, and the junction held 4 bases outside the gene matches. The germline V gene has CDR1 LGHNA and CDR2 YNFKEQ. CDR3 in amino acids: CASSHSSGFEQFF. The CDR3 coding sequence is TGTGCCAGCAGCCATTCTAGCGGGTTTGAGCAGTTCTTC.

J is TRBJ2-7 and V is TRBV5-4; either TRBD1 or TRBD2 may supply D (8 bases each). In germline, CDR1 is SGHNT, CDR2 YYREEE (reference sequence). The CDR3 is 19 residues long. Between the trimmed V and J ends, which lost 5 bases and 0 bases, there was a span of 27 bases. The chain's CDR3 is CASRPTSAGGLLFSYEQYF. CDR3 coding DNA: TGTGCCAGCAGGCCGACTAGCGCAGGGGGCCTACTCTTCTCCTACGAGCAGTACTTC.

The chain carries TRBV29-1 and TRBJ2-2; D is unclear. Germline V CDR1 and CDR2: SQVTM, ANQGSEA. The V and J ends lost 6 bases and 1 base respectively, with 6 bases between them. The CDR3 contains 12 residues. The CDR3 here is CSVPENTGELFF. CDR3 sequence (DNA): TGCAGCGTCCCGGAGAACACCGGGGAGCTGTTTTTT.

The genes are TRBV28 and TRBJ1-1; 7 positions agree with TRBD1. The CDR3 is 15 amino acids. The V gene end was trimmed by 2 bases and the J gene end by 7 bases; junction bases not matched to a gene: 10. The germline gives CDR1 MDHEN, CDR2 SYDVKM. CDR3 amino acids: CASSLIRRGQDEAFF. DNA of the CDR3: TGTGCCAGCAGTTTAATTCGTAGGGGGCAAGATGAAGCTTTCTTT. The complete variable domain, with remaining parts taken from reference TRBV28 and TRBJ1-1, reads DVKVTQSSRYLVKRTGEKVFLECVQDMDHENMFWYRQDPGLGLRLIYFSYDVKMKEKGDIPEGYSVSREKKERFSLILESASTNQTSMYLCASSLIRRGQDEAFFGQGTRLTVV.

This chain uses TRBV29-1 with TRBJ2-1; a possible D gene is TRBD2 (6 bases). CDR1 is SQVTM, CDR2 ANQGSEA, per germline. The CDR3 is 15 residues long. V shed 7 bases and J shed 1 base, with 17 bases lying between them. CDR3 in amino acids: CSALMSSGSYNEQFF. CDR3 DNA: TGCAGCGCCCTGATGTCCAGCGGGTCCTACAATGAGCAGTTCTTC.

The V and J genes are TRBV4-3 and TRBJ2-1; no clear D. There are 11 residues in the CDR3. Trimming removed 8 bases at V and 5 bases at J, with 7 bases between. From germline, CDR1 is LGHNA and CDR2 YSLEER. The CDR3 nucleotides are TGCGCCAGCGAACGGGACAATGAGCAGTTCTTC. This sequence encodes CASERDNEQFF.

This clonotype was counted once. CDR3 loop: CSAGLADNEQFF. CDR3 in DNA: TGCAGCGCTGGACTAGCAGACAATGAGCAGTTCTTC. This chain connects TRBV29-1 to TRBJ2-1, with TRBD2 matching 8 bases. CDR3 size: 12 residues. V lost 7 bases to trimming and J lost 5 bases; unmatched junction nucleotides: 4. CDR1 is SQVTM and CDR2 is ANQGSEA in the germline V gene.

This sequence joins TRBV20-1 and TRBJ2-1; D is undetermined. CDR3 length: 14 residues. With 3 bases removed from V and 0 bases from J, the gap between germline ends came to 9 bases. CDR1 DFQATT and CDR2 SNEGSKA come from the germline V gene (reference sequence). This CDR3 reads CSASFSFSYNEQFF. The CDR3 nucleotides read TGCAGTGCTAGTTTCTCCTTCTCCTACAATGAGCAGTTCTTC.

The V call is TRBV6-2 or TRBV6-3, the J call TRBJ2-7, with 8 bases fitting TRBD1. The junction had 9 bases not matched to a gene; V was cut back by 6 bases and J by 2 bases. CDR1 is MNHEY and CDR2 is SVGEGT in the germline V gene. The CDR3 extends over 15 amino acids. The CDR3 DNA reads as TGTGCCAGCAGCCCATACAGGGGGACCGCCTACGAGCAGTACTTC. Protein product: CASSPYRGTAYEQYF.

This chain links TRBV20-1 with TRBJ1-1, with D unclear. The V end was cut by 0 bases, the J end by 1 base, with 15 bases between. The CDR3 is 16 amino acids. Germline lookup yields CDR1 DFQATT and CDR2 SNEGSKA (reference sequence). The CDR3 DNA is TGCAGTGCTAGAGATCGGCAAGGCCTGGAGAACACTGAAGCTTTCTTT. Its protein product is CSARDRQGLENTEAFF.

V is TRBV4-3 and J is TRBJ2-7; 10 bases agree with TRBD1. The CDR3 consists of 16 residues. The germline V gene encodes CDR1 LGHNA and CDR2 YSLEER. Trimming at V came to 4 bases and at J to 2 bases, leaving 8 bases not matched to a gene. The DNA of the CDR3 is TGCGCCAGCAGCCGGTCCCCGGGACAGGGGCCCTACGAGCAGTACTTC. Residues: CASSRSPGQGPYEQYF.

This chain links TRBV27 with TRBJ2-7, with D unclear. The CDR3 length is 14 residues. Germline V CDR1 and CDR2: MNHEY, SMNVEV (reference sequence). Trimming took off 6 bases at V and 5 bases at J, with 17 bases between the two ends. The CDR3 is CASRELGPGDEQYF. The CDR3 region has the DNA TGTGCCAGCAGGGAGCTAGGGCCCGGAGACGAGCAGTACTTC.

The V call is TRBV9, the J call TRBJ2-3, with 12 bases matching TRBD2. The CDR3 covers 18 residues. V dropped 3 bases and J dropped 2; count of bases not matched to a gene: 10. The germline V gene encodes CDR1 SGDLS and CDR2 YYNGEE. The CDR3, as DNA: TGTGCCAGCAGCGACCCAACCCGACTAGCGGGAGCCACAGATACGCAGTATTTT. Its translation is CASSDPTRLAGATDTQYF.